The 11 T cell receptor beta chains below come from one sample, sequenced in a study of blood T cell repertoires in COVID-19 (dated by TCRdb to 2020 to 2021). The library was built by means of the immunoSEQ multiplex PCR assay. TCRdb stores this immuneACCESS table with in-frame sequences only. Part of the clones is absent; in the studies checked, under half of the shortfall reflects unresolved V genes, and no reason is known for the rest. The sample yields fewer than 250,000 clones; under 90% were counted once. More than 8.5% of the sample is in the top ten clones. Specimen: PBMCs or T cells enriched from blood (not recorded which). The receptors originated from a woman aged 45-65 years with acute COVID-19.

This CDR3 is CASSSSLAGGPREQFF. CDR3 nucleotides: TGTGCCAGCAGTTCCTCACTAGCGGGAGGGCCGCGGGAGCAGTTCTTC. The chain links TRBV27 to TRBJ2-1; 13 nucleotides match TRBD2. This CDR3 has 16 residues. Germline V gene sequence: CDR1 MNHEY, CDR2 SMNVEV (reference sequence). V lost 4 bases to trimming and J lost 10 bases; unmatched junction nucleotides: 10.

This chain uses TRBV4-1 with TRBJ1-2; tentative D call: TRBD1 (5 bases). V was cut by 6 bases and J by 5 bases, with 7 bases left in between. The CDR3 is made up of 11 amino acids. Germline CDR1 is MGHRA and CDR2 is YSYEKL. CDR3 sequence reads: CASRGQYGYTF. The CDR3 nucleotides read TGCGCCAGCAGGGGGCAGTATGGCTACACCTTC.

The J gene is TRBJ2-1, the V gene TRBV7-2, with 12 positions matching TRBD2. CDR1 and CDR2 (germline): SGHTA, FQGNSA. The junction had 12 bases not matched to a gene; V was cut back by 5 bases and J by 16 bases. The CDR3 has 14 residues. CDR3 amino acids: CASSPTSGGTENFF. The CDR3 bases are TGTGCCAGCAGCCCTACTAGCGGGGGGACGGAAAATTTCTTC.

The gene calls are TRBV3-1 (or the pseudogene TRBV3-2) and TRBJ2-3, with D possibly TRBD1 on 7 matching bases. V was trimmed by 4 bases and J by 11 bases, leaving 13 bases between them. The CDR3 consists of 12 residues. In germline, CDR1 is LGHDT, CDR2 YNNKEL (reference sequence). The CDR3 DNA reads TGTGCCAGCAGCCCGACAGGGAGGATGCAGTATTTT. Translating gives CASSPTGRMQYF.

The chain combines TRBV4-1 with TRBJ2-1, with D possibly matching TRBD2 (6 bases). From germline, CDR1 is MGHRA and CDR2 YSYEKL. The germline V and J ends were trimmed by 4 bases and 2 bases, with 12 bases remaining between them. This CDR3 spans 15 amino acids. The CDR3 DNA reads as TGCGCCAGCAGCCGAAGCGGGTTAACCTACAATGAGCAGTTCTTC. Amino acid sequence: CASSRSGLTYNEQFF.

This clone was counted ten times or more. The rearrangement links TRBV19 to TRBJ1-5; 11 bases align to TRBD1. Germline V CDR1 and CDR2: LNHDA, SQIVND (reference sequence). The CDR3 consists of 16 residues. V trimming: 9 bases; J trimming: 5 bases; junction bases outside the gene matches: 12. The CDR3 nucleotides are TGTGCCAGCCGGACAGGGGGCGCTTCAAATGATCAGCCCCAGCATTTT. Its translation is CASRTGGASNDQPQHF.

This clone has just a few counts. The CDR3 DNA sequence: TGTGCCAGCAGCTTGACGACAGGGGGCCGGTACGAGCAGTACTTC. Amino acid sequence: CASSLTTGGRYEQYF. V is TRBV5-4 and J is TRBJ2-7; 10 nucleotides align to TRBD1. The CDR3 consists of 15 residues. Germline V gene sequence: CDR1 SGHNT, CDR2 YYREEE (reference sequence). With V trimmed by 1 base and J by 4 bases, 5 bases remained unmatched.

V usage is TRBV7-6 and J usage is TRBJ1-6; D perhaps matches TRBD1 (5 bases). Trimming pared 4 bases from V and 5 bases from J, leaving 15 bases between. The CDR3 is 16 amino acids. The germline gives CDR1 SGHVS, CDR2 FNYEAQ. The CDR3 region has the DNA TGTGCCAGCAGCTCACGGGGAGGGGATGATAATTCACCCCTCCACTTT. Protein product: CASSSRGGDDNSPLHF.

V is TRBV9 and J is TRBJ2-5, with 11 bases matching TRBD1. Per germline, CDR1 SGDLS and CDR2 YYNGEE. The CDR3 length is 15 residues. After removal of 5 bases from V and 4 bases from J, the junction contained 7 bases not matched to a gene. CDR3 DNA sequence: TGTGCCAGCAGTGAGGACAGGGGGCCCCGAGAGACCCAGTACTTC. Translation gives CASSEDRGPRETQYF.

This clone has only one observation. This chain connects TRBV6-5 to TRBJ2-5, with a possible D match to TRBD2 (5 bases). This CDR3 comprises 13 residues. CDR1 MNHEY and CDR2 SVGAGI come from the germline V gene. The V end lost 5 bases, the J end lost 5 bases, and 12 bases lay between the germline ends. This chain's CDR3 is CASSTIVAETQYF. In DNA, the CDR3 is TGTGCCAGCAGTACGATTGTAGCGGAGACCCAGTACTTC.

This clone was observed a handful of times. V usage is TRBV5-5 and J usage is TRBJ2-2; 14 positions match TRBD2. The junction had 1 base not matched to a gene; V was cut back by 0 bases and J by 0 bases. This CDR3 spans 18 amino acids. Germline CDR1 and CDR2: SGHKS and YYEKEE (reference sequence). The CDR3 nucleotides read TGTGCCAGCAGCTTGGGACTAGCGGGGGGGCCGAACACCGGGGAGCTGTTTTTT. Protein product: CASSLGLAGGPNTGELFF. Full variable domain (rest looked up from reference TRBV5-5 and TRBJ2-2): DAGVTQSPTHLIKTRGQQVTLRCSPISGHKSVSWYQQVLGQGPQFIFQYYEKEERGRGNFPDRFSARQFPNYSSELNVNALLLGDSALYLCASSLGLAGGPNTGELFFGEGSRLTVL.